This T cell receptor beta chain was observed in a study of OX40 agonist ivuxolimab in advanced cancers. At the level of the study: About 40% of patients had received prior checkpoint inhibitor therapy. Three patients had partial responses: one hepatocellular carcinoma, two cutaneous melanoma.

V gave up 4 bases and J gave up 5 bases; unmatched junction bases: 3. The CDR3 has 13 amino acids. Germline lookup yields CDR1 SGHRS and CDR2 YFSETQ. Profiled with immunoSEQ multiplex PCR; TCRdb holds only in-frame clones, not every one. The sample lists about 100,000 clones; 75% to 90% were seen once. The specimen comprised CD4+ or CD8+ T cells sorted from blood, sampled in a trial of the OX40 agonist ivuxolimab. The rearrangement joins TRBV5-1 to TRBJ2-7; 10 positions agree with TRBD1. This TCR was recovered from an adult with an advanced solid tumor such as melanoma, head and neck, liver or kidney cancer. For the CDR3, the DNA is TGCGCCAGCAGCGGGACAGGGGCCCACGAGCAGTACTTC. It codes for CASSGTGAHEQYF.